Listed here are 2 T cell receptor beta chains from one sample, sequenced in a study of T cell responses to AZD1222 COVID-19 vaccine. Using immunoSEQ multiplex PCR, the repertoire was profiled, and TCRdb retains in-frame clones only, with some absent. The table shows approximately 170,000 clones, with about 90% occurring only once. The input for sequencing was peripheral blood, taken 28 days after the second AZD1222 dose. The receptors come from an adult who received the AZD1222 COVID-19 vaccine.

This chain joins TRBV14 and TRBJ2-1; TRBD1 might be the D (6 bases). The CDR3 covers 16 residues. With 3 bases removed from V and 3 bases from J, the gap between germline ends came to 15 bases. Germline V CDR1 and CDR2: SGHDN, FVKESK. CDR3: CASSQTGQNLYNEQFF. CDR3 sequence (DNA): TGTGCCAGCAGCCAGACCGGACAGAATCTCTACAATGAGCAGTTCTTC.

V is TRBV2 and J is TRBJ1-6; tentative D call: TRBD1 (5 bases). The V gene's germline CDR1 is SNHLY and CDR2 FYNNEI. CDR3 length: 12 residues. Trimming shortened V by 6 bases and J by 9 bases, and 9 bases separated the two germline ends. CDR3 sequence (DNA): TGTGCCAGCAGGGGGGACCTTTCACCCCTCCACTTT. The encoded protein is CASRGDLSPLHF. Supplemented by reference TRBV2 and TRBJ1-6, the full variable domain reads EPEVTQTPSHQVTQMGQEVILRCVPISNHLYFYWYRQILGQKVEFLVSFYNNEISEKSEIFDDQFSVERPDGSNFTLKIRSTKLEDSAMYFCASRGDLSPLHFGNGTRLTVT.